These 22 T cell receptor beta chains were all obtained from the same sample, sequenced in a study of cytomegalovirus exposure and HLA in healthy donors. The PCR was carried out with 60 Vbeta primers and 13 Jbeta primers. Here immunoSEQ multiplex PCR was the method, and the copy in TCRdb shows in-frame clones only, minus some. The sample lists over 80,000 clones, around four fifths seen once, with about 3.7% in the top ten. Sequences were obtained from PBMCs. The receptors were gathered from a man between 25 and 39 years old in good health and CMV-seropositive.

This chain connects TRBV9 to TRBJ2-1, with TRBD1 as a possible D gene (5 bases). V was cut by 0 bases and J by 6 bases, with 13 bases left in between. Germline CDR1 SGDLS, CDR2 YYNGEE. The CDR3 runs 15 residues. The DNA of the CDR3 is TGTGCCAGCAGCGTAGAACAGGCCTGGGGCAATGAGCAGTTCTTC. It encodes CASSVEQAWGNEQFF.

This clone came up once. The rearrangement links TRBV7-6 to TRBJ2-1; TRBD2 matches at 11 bases. Germline values: CDR1 SGHVS, CDR2 FNYEAQ. CDR3 length: 15 residues. Trimming took 5 bases from V and 2 from J; bases not matched to a gene: 2. This CDR3 is CASSPLAGAYNEQFF. Written as DNA, the CDR3 is TGTGCCAGCAGCCCACTAGCGGGAGCCTACAATGAGCAGTTCTTC.

On this clone: Other nucleotide sequences in the sample specify the same CDR3. DNA of the CDR3: TGTGCCACCAAAAGCCAGGGCGGCACTGAAGCTTTCTTT. Encoded protein: CATKSQGGTEAFF. The V call is TRBV2, the J call TRBJ1-1, with D possibly being TRBD1 (5 bases). This CDR3 contains 13 residues. Trimming removed 10 bases from V and 4 bases from J, with 16 bases in between. Germline-derived CDR1 and CDR2 are SNHLY and FYNNEI. Full variable domain (remainder filled in from reference TRBV2 and TRBJ1-1): EPEVTQTPSHQVTQMGQEVILRCVPISNHLYFYWYRQILGQKVEFLVSFYNNEISEKSEIFDDQFSVERPDGSNFTLKIRSTKLEDSAMYFCATKSQGGTEAFFGQGTRLTVV.

The chain uses TRBV13 and TRBJ2-2; 7 bases are a match to TRBD2. V shed 0 bases and J 7 bases; nucleotides not matched to a gene: 5. Germline loops: CDR1 PRHDT, CDR2 FYEKMQ (reference sequence). The CDR3 spans 15 residues. CDR3 sequence (DNA): TGTGCCAGCAGCTTAGGTGGGAGGGCCAACGGGGAGCTGTTTTTT. Its translation: CASSLGGRANGELFF. Full variable domain (remainder filled in from reference TRBV13 and TRBJ2-2): AAGVIQSPRHLIKEKRETATLKCYPIPRHDTVYWYQQGPGQDPQFLISFYEKMQSDKGSIPDRFSAQQFSDYHSELNMSSLELGDSALYFCASSLGGRANGELFFGEGSRLTVL.

This chain links TRBV5-6 with TRBJ2-5, with 13 bases fitting TRBD2. The germline V gene encodes CDR1 SGHDT and CDR2 YYEEEE. The CDR3 sequence is 18 residues long. V was pared by 1 base and J by 3 bases, with 9 bases of the junction left unmatched. Here the CDR3 reads CASSLTITSGRAEETQYF. The CDR3 DNA reads as TGTGCCAGCAGCTTGACGATAACTAGCGGGAGGGCCGAAGAGACCCAGTACTTC.

The chain uses TRBV11-2 and TRBJ2-1, with 10 bases lining up with TRBD2. CDR3 length: 15 residues. V dropped 2 bases and J dropped 9; count of bases not matched to a gene: 7. CDR1 and CDR2 from the germline V gene are SGHAT and FQNNGV. This CDR3 reads CASSLLAGEKSEQFF. The DNA of the CDR3 is TGTGCCAGCAGCTTACTAGCGGGAGAGAAATCTGAGCAGTTCTTC. Full variable domain (remainder filled in from reference TRBV11-2 and TRBJ2-1): EAGVAQSPRYKIIEKRQSVAFWCNPISGHATLYWYQQILGQGPKLLIQFQNNGVVDDSQLPKDRFSAERLKGVDSTLKIQPAKLEDSAVYLCASSLLAGEKSEQFFGPGTRLTVL.

V gene TRBV28 combines with J gene TRBJ1-1; D might be TRBD1 (5 bases). The V end lost 6 bases, the J end lost 1 base, and 15 bases lay between the germline ends. Germline V lookup: CDR1 MDHEN, CDR2 SYDVKM. This CDR3 spans 15 amino acids. The CDR3 region has the DNA TGTGCCAGCAGCTTGGAGGGAACAGGGAACACTGAAGCTTTCTTT. It yields the protein CASSLEGTGNTEAFF.

The chain links TRBV18 to TRBJ2-3; 9 bases are a match to TRBD1. The CDR3 runs 15 residues. Germline V gene data show CDR1 as KGHSH and CDR2 as LQKENI. J lost 5 bases, V lost 2 bases, and 5 bases had no gene match. This CDR3 is CASSPEGQGVDTQYF. In DNA form, the CDR3 reads TGTGCCAGCTCACCAGAGGGACAGGGTGTAGATACGCAGTATTTT.

CDR3 coding DNA: TGTGCCAGCAGCCAAGAGGGAGTTCGCTCCTACGAGCAGTACTTC. Its translation is CASSQEGVRSYEQYF. The gene calls are TRBV14 and TRBJ2-7; perhaps TRBD2 as D (5 bases). Germline V lookup: CDR1 SGHDN, CDR2 FVKESK. Deletions cut 0 bases from V and 0 bases from J, with 9 bases between. The length of the CDR3 is 15 residues. Using reference TRBV14 and TRBJ2-7 for the parts outside the CDR3, the full variable domain is EAGVTQFPSHSVIEKGQTVTLRCDPISGHDNLYWYRRVMGKEIKFLLHFVKESKQDESGMPNNRFLAERTGGTYSTLKVQPAELEDSGVYFCASSQEGVRSYEQYFGPGTRLTVT.

V usage is TRBV6-1 and J usage is TRBJ2-7; 7 bases line up with TRBD2. V was clipped by 5 bases and J by 5 bases; unmatched bases: 6. The germline V gene has CDR1 MNHNS and CDR2 SASEGT. The CDR3 loop spans 13 amino acids. The CDR3 nucleotides are TGTGCCAGCAGTACAGCGGGGCGCCACGAGCAGTACTTC. Its translation is CASSTAGRHEQYF.

V gene TRBV6-1 combines with J gene TRBJ2-1; TRBD1 might be the D (5 bases). The length of the CDR3 is 14 residues. Trimming removed 7 bases at V and 6 bases at J, with 16 bases between. Germline CDR1 is MNHNS and CDR2 is SASEGT. Written as DNA, the CDR3 is TGTGCCAGCAAAGGCAGGGCCGGCGGCAATGAGCAGTTCTTC. Translated, it gives CASKGRAGGNEQFF.

The chain is built from TRBV5-4 and TRBJ2-7; possible D gene TRBD2, 5 bases. V lost 4 bases, J lost 0 bases, and 11 bases lay in between. Germline assignment: CDR1 SGHNT and CDR2 YYREEE (reference sequence). CDR3 length: 14 amino acids. CDR3 in amino acids: CASSPTSVSYEQYF. The CDR3 nucleotides are TGTGCCAGCAGCCCAACTAGTGTCTCCTACGAGCAGTACTTC.

This chain links TRBV27 with TRBJ2-2; possible D gene TRBD1, 6 bases. CDR1 and CDR2 from the germline V gene are MNHEY and SMNVEV (reference sequence). Deletions cut 8 bases from V and 3 bases from J, with 13 bases between. The CDR3 is 14 amino acids. CDR3 sequence: CASAYRADTGELFF. CDR3 nucleotide sequence: TGTGCCAGCGCCTACAGGGCGGACACCGGGGAGCTGTTTTTT.

This sequence joins TRBV5-8 and TRBJ2-2, with 7 positions matching TRBD2. This CDR3 spans 16 amino acids. The J segment lost 3 bases and the V segment lost 2 bases, leaving 7 bases of the junction unmatched. Germline CDR1 and CDR2: SGHTS and YDEGEE. The CDR3 protein is CASSFAGSGDTGELFF. The CDR3 DNA reads TGTGCCAGCAGCTTCGCGGGAAGCGGGGACACCGGGGAGCTGTTTTTT.

The chain is built from TRBV27 and TRBJ1-2, with 8 bases fitting TRBD1. V dropped 3 bases and J dropped 8; count of bases not matched to a gene: 5. Germline V gene data show CDR1 as MNHEY and CDR2 as SMNVEV (reference sequence). CDR3 length: 13 residues. The CDR3: CASSLDRAGGYTF. CDR3 nucleotide sequence: TGTGCCAGCAGTTTGGACAGGGCGGGCGGCTACACCTTC.

This clone is a singleton in its sample. The chain is built from TRBV19 and TRBJ2-3; D call uncertain. Looked up from germline, CDR1 is LNHDA and CDR2 is SQIVND (reference sequence). V lost 7 bases and J lost 3, with 14 bases in between. The CDR3 extends over 14 amino acids. Here the CDR3 reads CASTTAGVTDTQYF. In nucleotides, the CDR3 is TGTGCCAGTACTACGGCCGGAGTAACAGATACGCAGTATTTT.

The V call is TRBV2, the J call TRBJ1-4; 8 positions agree with TRBD1. The CDR3 loop spans 19 amino acids. The junction had 17 bases not matched to a gene; V was cut back by 4 bases and J by 4 bases. Germline V gene data show CDR1 as SNHLY and CDR2 as FYNNEI. CDR3 sequence reads: CASSARQGRNLGVNEKLFF. Here the CDR3 DNA reads TGTGCCAGCAGTGCCAGACAGGGGAGGAACTTGGGTGTTAATGAAAAACTGTTTTTT.

This chain uses TRBV9 with TRBJ2-7, with TRBD1 matching 9 bases. The CDR3 length is 17 residues. J gave up 1 base and V 0 bases, and 8 bases lay outside the gene matches. CDR1 is SGDLS, CDR2 YYNGEE, per germline. CDR3 loop: CASSVEAPGQGSYEQYF. Written as DNA, the CDR3 is TGTGCCAGCAGCGTAGAGGCTCCGGGACAGGGATCCTACGAGCAGTACTTC.

The CDR3 spells CASSLGVADTQYF. In DNA form, the CDR3 reads TGTGCCAGCAGCCTCGGGGTGGCAGATACGCAGTATTTT. This chain joins TRBV27 and TRBJ2-3; TRBD2 is a possible D gene (5 bases). The V gene's germline CDR1 is MNHEY and CDR2 SMNVEV (reference sequence). This CDR3 is 13 amino acids long. The V gene lost 6 bases and the J gene lost 4 bases, with 11 bases spanning the gap.

The rearrangement joins TRBV18 to TRBJ2-1, with D possibly TRBD2 on 6 matching bases. The germline gives CDR1 KGHSH, CDR2 LQKENI. Trimming left V 1 base short and J 2 bases short, with 15 bases between. The CDR3 is 17 residues long. CDR3: CASSPLPRTTTYNEQFF. DNA of the CDR3: TGTGCCAGCTCACCACTCCCCCGGACTACGACCTACAATGAGCAGTTCTTC. Full variable domain (rest looked up from reference TRBV18 and TRBJ2-1): NAGVMQNPRHLVRRRGQEARLRCSPMKGHSHVYWYRQLPEEGLKFMVYLQKENIIDESGMPKERFSAEFPKEGPSILRIQQVVRGDSAAYFCASSPLPRTTTYNEQFFGPGTRLTVL.

This clone was observed once. The J gene is TRBJ1-3, the V gene TRBV6-6, with unresolved D. The CDR3 contains 12 residues. V lost 5 bases, J lost 4 bases, and 6 bases lay in between. Germline V lookup: CDR1 MNHNY, CDR2 SVGAGI (reference sequence). This CDR3 is CASSTGGNTIYF. The DNA for the CDR3 is TGTGCCAGCAGTACGGGGGGAAACACCATATATTTT.

The chain has TRBV10-3 and TRBJ1-1; D possibly corresponds to TRBD1 (6 bases). Trimming removed 6 bases at V and 0 bases at J, with 8 bases between. This CDR3 contains 13 residues. Germline values: CDR1 ENHRY, CDR2 SYGVKD. The CDR3 is CAIRRGLNTEAFF. CDR3 nucleotides: TGTGCCATCAGGAGGGGGTTGAACACTGAAGCTTTCTTT.